This T cell receptor (beta chain) appears in the sequencing data of a study of blood T cell repertoires in COVID-19. Study background: Samples representing acute and convalescent COVID-19 were sourced from the United States, Italy and Spain. Sources were T cells, B-cell-depleted T cells, or PBMCs; the material itself was cDNA or gDNA.

Germline values: CDR1 LNHDA, CDR2 SQIVND (reference sequence). V lost 3 bases and J 0 bases, leaving 12 bases between the germline ends. CDR3 length equals 16 residues. TCRdb's copy holds only in-frame clones and misses some; the assay was immunoSEQ multiplex PCR. The sample lists roughly 25,000 clones; approximately 88% were seen once. The sequenced material came from peripheral blood. This receptor was taken from a man between 65 and 79 years old in a cohort sampled during active COVID-19. The V call is TRBV19, the J call TRBJ1-5; no clear D gene. CDR3 DNA: TGTGCCAGTAGTATGGATGCGGATTATAGCAATCAGCCCCAGCATTTT. This translates into CASSMDADYSNQPQHF.